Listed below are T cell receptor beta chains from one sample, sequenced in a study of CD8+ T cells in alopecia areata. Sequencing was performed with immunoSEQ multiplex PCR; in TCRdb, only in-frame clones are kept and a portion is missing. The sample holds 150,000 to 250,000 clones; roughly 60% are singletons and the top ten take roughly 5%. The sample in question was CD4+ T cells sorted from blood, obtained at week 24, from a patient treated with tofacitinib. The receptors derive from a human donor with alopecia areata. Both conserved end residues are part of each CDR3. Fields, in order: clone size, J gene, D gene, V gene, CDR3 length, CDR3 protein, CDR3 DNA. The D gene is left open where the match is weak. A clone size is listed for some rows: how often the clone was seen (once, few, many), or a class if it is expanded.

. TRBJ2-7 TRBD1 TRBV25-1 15 CASSDETGSYYEQYF TGTGCCAGCAGTGATGAGACAGGGTCTTATTACGAGCAGTACTTC
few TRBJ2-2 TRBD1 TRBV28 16 CASSSRGQGDTGELFF TGTGCCAGCAGTTCCCGGGGACAGGGGGACACCGGGGAGCTGTTTTTT
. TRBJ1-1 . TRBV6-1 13 CASRLQRGRAAFF TGTGCCAGCAGACTACAGCGCGGCAGGGCAGCTTTCTTT
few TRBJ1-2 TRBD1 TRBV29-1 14 CSVEDSWTGDGYTF TGCAGCGTTGAAGATTCCTGGACAGGGGACGGCTACACCTTC
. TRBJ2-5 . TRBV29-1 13 CSVEGHRAETQYF TGCAGCGTTGAAGGGCACAGGGCGGAGACCCAGTACTTC
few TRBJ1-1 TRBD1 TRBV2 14 CASSEYRGGPEAFF TGTGCCAGCAGTGAATACAGGGGGGGGCCTGAAGCTTTCTTT
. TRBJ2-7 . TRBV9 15 CASSLRGAESTEQYF TGTGCCAGCAGCTTACGGGGGGCCGAATCTACGGAGCAGTACTTC
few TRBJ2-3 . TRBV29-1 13 CSVHGGFTDTQYF TGCAGCGTCCACGGGGGATTCACAGATACGCAGTATTTT
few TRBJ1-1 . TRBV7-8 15 CASSPRFGGYTEAFF TGTGCCAGCAGCCCTCGGTTTGGAGGGTACACTGAAGCTTTCTTT
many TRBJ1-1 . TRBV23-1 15 CASSLRQWFSTEAFF TGCGCCAGCAGTCTACGACAGTGGTTTTCCACTGAAGCTTTCTTT
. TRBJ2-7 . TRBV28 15 CASSGWGGQGDEQYF TGTGCCAGCAGCGGTTGGGGGGGCCAAGGGGACGAGCAGTACTTC
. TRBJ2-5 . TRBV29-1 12 CSLIPHGETQYF TGCAGCCTAATACCCCACGGGGAGACCCAGTACTTC
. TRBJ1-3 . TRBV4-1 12 CASSLSGNTIYF TGCGCCAGCAGTCTCTCTGGAAACACCATATATTTT
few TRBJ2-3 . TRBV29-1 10 CSVEIRTQYF TGCAGCGTGGAGATTCGTACGCAGTATTTT
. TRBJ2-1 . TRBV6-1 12 CASSATYNEQFF TGTGCCAGCAGCGCGACTTACAATGAGCAGTTCTTC
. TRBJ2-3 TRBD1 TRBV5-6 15 CASSLWTGRSDTQYF TGTGCCAGCAGCTTGTGGACAGGGCGATCAGATACGCAGTATTTT